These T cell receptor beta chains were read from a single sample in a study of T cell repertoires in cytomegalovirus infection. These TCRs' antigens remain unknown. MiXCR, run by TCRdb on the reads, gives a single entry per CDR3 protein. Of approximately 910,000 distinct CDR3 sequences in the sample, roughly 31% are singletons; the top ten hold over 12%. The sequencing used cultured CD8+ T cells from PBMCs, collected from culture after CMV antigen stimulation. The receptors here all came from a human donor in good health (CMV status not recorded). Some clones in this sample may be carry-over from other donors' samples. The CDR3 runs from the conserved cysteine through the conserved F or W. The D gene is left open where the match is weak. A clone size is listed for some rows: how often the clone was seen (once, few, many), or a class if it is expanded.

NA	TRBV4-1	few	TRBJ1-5	CASSHYTGKRQPQHF	TGCGCCAGCAGCCATTATACAGGGAAGCGGCAGCCCCAGCATTTT
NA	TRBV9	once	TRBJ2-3	CASSYVVRGSTDTQYF	TGTGCCAGCAGCTACGTTGTGAGGGGATCCACAGATACGCAGTATTTT
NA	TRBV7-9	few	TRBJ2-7	CASSRPRSVPYEQYF	TGTGCCAGCAGCCGCCCTAGGTCCGTCCCCTACGAGCAGTACTTC
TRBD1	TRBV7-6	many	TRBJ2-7	CASRFGQGRAYEQYF	TGTGCCAGCAGGTTCGGACAGGGCAGGGCCTACGAGCAGTACTTC
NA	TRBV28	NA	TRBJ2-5	CASSPPGRALQETQYF	TGTGCCAGCAGTCCCCCTGGGCGGGCGCTTCAAGAGACCCAGTACTTC
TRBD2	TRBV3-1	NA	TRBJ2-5	CASSQVASGGPETQYF	TGTGCCAGCAGCCAAGTCGCCAGCGGGGGGCCGGAGACCCAGTACTTC
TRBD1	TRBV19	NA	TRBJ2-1	CASSIRLRDRRYNEQFF	TGTGCCAGTAGTATCAGATTGAGGGACAGACGTTACAATGAGCAGTTCTTC
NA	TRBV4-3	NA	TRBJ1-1	CASSPRDLSNTEAFF	TGCGCCAGCAGCCCTAGGGACCTATCGAACACTGAAGCTTTCTTT
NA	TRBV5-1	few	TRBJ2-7	CASSYTPEHEQYF	TGCGCCAGCAGCTATACACCCGAACACGAGCAGTACTTC
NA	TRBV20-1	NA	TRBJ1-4	CSARAVSGGEVEKLFF	TGCAGTGCTAGAGCTGTATCGGGGGGTGAGGTTGAAAAACTGTTTTTT
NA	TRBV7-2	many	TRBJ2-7	CASSWTSDSDTYEQYF	TGTGCCAGCAGCTGGACTTCGGACAGCGATACCTACGAGCAGTACTTC
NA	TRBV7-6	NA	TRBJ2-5	CASSLDLGRAESQYF	TGTGCCAGCAGCTTAGACTTAGGCAGGGCGGAGTCCCAGTACTTC
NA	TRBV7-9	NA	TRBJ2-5	CASRYKGQETQYF	TGTGCCAGCAGATATAAGGGGCAAGAGACCCAGTACTTC
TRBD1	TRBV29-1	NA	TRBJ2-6	CSVEDRDRESGANVLTF	TGCAGCGTTGAAGACCGGGACAGGGAGTCTGGGGCCAACGTCCTGACTTTC
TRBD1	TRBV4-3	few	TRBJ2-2	CASSQDRGPIYTGELFF	TGCGCCAGCAGCCAAGACAGGGGGCCGATTTACACCGGGGAGCTGTTTTTT
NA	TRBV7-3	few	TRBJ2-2	CASSPRWQGELFF	TGTGCCAGCAGCCCCAGGTGGCAGGGGGAGCTGTTTTTT
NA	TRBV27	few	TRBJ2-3	CASSLGRGTITDTQYF	TGTGCCAGCAGTTTAGGCAGGGGCACGATCACAGATACGCAGTATTTT
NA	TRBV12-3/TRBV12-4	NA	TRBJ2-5	CASSLGSIPRYF	TGTGCCAGCAGTTTAGGCTCAATCCCTCGGTACTTC
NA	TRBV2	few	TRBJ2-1	CASTQSGGNYNEQFF	TGTGCCAGCACCCAAAGTGGGGGAAACTACAATGAGCAGTTCTTC
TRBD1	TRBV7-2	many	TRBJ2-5	CASSLDLGQQETQYF	TGTGCCAGCAGCTTAGATCTGGGACAGCAAGAGACCCAGTACTTC
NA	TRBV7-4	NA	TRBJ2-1	CASSSDRPYNEQFF	TGTGCCAGCAGTTCGGACAGACCCTACAATGAGCAGTTCTTC
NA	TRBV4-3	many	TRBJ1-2	CASSQEARDTLRHGYTF	TGCGCCAGCAGCCAAGAGGCACGAGACACTCTTCGCCATGGCTACACCTTC
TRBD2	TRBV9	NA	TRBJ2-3	CASSLGGLAGATDTQYF	TGTGCCAGCAGCCTCGGCGGACTAGCGGGGGCAACAGATACGCAGTATTTT
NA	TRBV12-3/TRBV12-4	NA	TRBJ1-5	CASSGMSNQPQHF	TGTGCCAGCAGTGGAATGAGCAATCAGCCCCAGCATTTT
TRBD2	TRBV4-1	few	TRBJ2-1	CASSQEDYLGLAGGSSYNEQFF	TGCGCCAGCAGCCAAGAGGATTACTTGGGACTAGCGGGGGGTAGCTCCTACAATGAGCAGTTCTTC
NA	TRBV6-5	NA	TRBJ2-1	CASSTGASEQFF	TGTGCCAGCAGTACGGGGGCGAGTGAGCAGTTCTTC
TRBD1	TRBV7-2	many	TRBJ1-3	CASSFDRGPGNTIYF	TGTGCCAGCAGCTTTGACAGGGGACCTGGAAACACCATATATTTT
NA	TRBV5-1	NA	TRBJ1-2	CASSRATDSNYGYTF	TGCGCCAGCAGCAGGGCGACTGACTCTAACTATGGCTACACCTTC
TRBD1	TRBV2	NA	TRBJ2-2	CASTLGGQGNTGELFF	TGTGCCAGCACCTTAGGGGGACAGGGAAACACCGGGGAGCTGTTTTTT
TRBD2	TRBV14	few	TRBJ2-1	CASSQTGTSGGAWGEQFF	TGTGCCAGCAGCCAAACCGGGACTAGCGGGGGGGCATGGGGTGAGCAGTTCTTC
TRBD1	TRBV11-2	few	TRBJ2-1	CASSRPGTVSSSYNEQFF	TGTGCCAGCAGCCGTCCCGGGACAGTTTCGAGCTCCTACAATGAGCAGTTCTTC
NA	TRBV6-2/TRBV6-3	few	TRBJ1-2	CASSLHTWNYGYTF	TGTGCCAGCAGTTTGCACACTTGGAATTATGGCTACACCTTC
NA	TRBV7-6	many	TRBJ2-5	CASSFLPISEKETQYF	TGTGCCAGCAGCTTTCTCCCGATTAGCGAGAAAGAGACCCAGTACTTC
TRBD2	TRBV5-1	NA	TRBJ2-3	CASSSLARSTDTQYF	TGCGCCAGCAGCTCACTAGCGCGGAGCACAGATACGCAGTATTTT
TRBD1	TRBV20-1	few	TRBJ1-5	CSAREGRGRVNQPQHF	TGCAGTGCTAGGGAAGGCAGGGGGCGGGTCAATCAGCCCCAGCATTTT
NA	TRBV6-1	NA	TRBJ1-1	CASSYPAGTEAFF	TGTGCCAGCAGTTACCCGGCGGGCACTGAAGCTTTCTTT
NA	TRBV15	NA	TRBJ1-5	CATSGTNVDPSNQPQHF	TGTGCCACCAGCGGCACAAACGTCGACCCAAGCAATCAGCCCCAGCATTTT
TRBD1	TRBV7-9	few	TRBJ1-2	CASSLASGTAYGYTF	TGTGCCAGCAGCTTAGCCTCCGGGACAGCATATGGCTACACCTTC
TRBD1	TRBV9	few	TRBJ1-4	CASTPGGRGFEKLFF	TGTGCCAGCACCCCAGGCGGCAGGGGGTTTGAAAAACTGTTTTTT
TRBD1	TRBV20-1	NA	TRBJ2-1	CSAPRDSDPGYNEQFF	TGCAGTGCTCCCCGGGACAGCGACCCTGGCTACAATGAGCAGTTCTTC
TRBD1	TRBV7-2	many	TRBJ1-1	CASSLEITTGSEAFF	TGTGCCAGCAGCTTAGAAATAACGACAGGGAGCGAAGCTTTCTTT
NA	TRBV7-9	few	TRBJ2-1	CASSLREDEQFF	TGTGCCAGCAGCTTAAGAGAGGATGAGCAGTTCTTC
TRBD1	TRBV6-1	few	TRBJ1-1	CASTYYRGRYTEAFF	TGTGCCAGCACCTACTACAGGGGGAGGTACACTGAAGCTTTCTTT
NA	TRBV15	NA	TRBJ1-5	CATSRASVSNQPQHF	TGTGCCACCAGCAGAGCTTCCGTTAGCAATCAGCCCCAGCATTTT
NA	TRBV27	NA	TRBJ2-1	CASSRGTRNEQFF	TGTGCCAGCAGTCGAGGGACTCGCAATGAGCAGTTCTTC
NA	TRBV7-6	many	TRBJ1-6	CASSPSGDSYNSPLHF	TGTGCCAGCAGCCCCTCGGGGGACTCCTATAATTCACCCCTCCACTTT
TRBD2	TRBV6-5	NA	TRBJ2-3	CASRPSGGSTDTQYF	TGTGCCAGCAGACCTAGCGGGGGGAGCACAGATACGCAGTATTTT
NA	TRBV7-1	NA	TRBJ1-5	CVSSPGGASNQPQHF	TGTGTCAGCAGCCCCGGGGGGGCAAGCAATCAGCCCCAGCATTTT
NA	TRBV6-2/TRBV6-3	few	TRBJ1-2	CASSYSQDFNYGYTF	TGTGCCAGCAGTTACTCGCAGGATTTTAACTATGGCTACACCTTC
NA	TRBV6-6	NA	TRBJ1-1	CASSPFPQSGGIEAFF	TGTGCCAGCAGTCCCTTTCCACAATCGGGGGGGATTGAAGCTTTCTTT
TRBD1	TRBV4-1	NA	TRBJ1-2	CASSPATGTYGYTF	TGCGCCAGCAGCCCGGCGACAGGGACCTATGGCTACACCTTC
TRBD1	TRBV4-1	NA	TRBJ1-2	CASSQDYLGQGVPGYTF	TGCGCCAGCAGCCAAGATTATCTAGGACAGGGAGTTCCCGGCTACACCTTC
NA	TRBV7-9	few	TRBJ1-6	CASSYSDSGRSPLHF	TGTGCCAGCAGCTATTCGGACAGTGGGCGCTCACCCCTCCACTTT
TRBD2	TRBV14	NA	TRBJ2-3	CASSLGLVKDTQYF	TGTGCCAGCAGCCTGGGACTAGTTAAAGATACGCAGTATTTT
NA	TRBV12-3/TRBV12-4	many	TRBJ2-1	CASSPGRFEQFF	TGTGCCAGCAGTCCCGGAAGGTTTGAGCAGTTCTTC